The 30 T cell receptor beta chains below were found in one sample sequenced in a study of long-term antiretroviral therapy in people with HIV. Sequencing used immunoSEQ v3.0 at survey level. Measured with immunoSEQ multiplex PCR; TCRdb has only the in-frame clones, and not every one. This table holds tens of thousands of clones, about 97% found once. The sequenced sample was unsorted PBMCs, obtained 6.9 years after starting antiretroviral therapy. The receptors derive from a man in his thirties or forties with HIV.

The V gene is TRBV19, the J gene TRBJ2-7; possible D gene TRBD2, 6 bases. The CDR3 is 13 amino acids. Germline values: CDR1 LNHDA, CDR2 SQIVND (reference sequence). V was pared by 1 base and J by 2 bases, with 6 bases between. The CDR3 DNA reads as TGTGCCAGTAGTATAGCGGGGGCCTACGAGCAGTACTTC. Translated, it gives CASSIAGAYEQYF.

The chain carries TRBV4-3 and TRBJ2-2; D is undetermined. The germline CDR1 and CDR2 sequences are LGHNA and YSLEER. This CDR3 region has 15 residues. V was pared by 4 bases and J by 6 bases, with 15 bases between. The CDR3 nucleotides are TGCGCCAGCAGCCTGCAATGGGTGGTTGCCGGGGAGCTGTTTTTT. It is translated as CASSLQWVVAGELFF.

The chain uses TRBV19 and TRBJ2-4; 9 bases are a match to TRBD1. The length of the CDR3 is 17 residues. The germline V gene encodes CDR1 LNHDA and CDR2 SQIVND (reference sequence). V gave up 3 bases and J gave up 2 bases; unmatched junction bases: 8. CDR3 protein: CASSIPSGQGTKNIQYF. The CDR3 DNA is TGTGCCAGTAGTATCCCCTCGGGACAGGGAACCAAAAACATTCAGTACTTC.

In this sample, this clone turned up once. The genes are TRBV13 and TRBJ2-7; 8 bases fit TRBD1. The length of the CDR3 is 14 residues. From germline, CDR1 is PRHDT and CDR2 FYEKMQ (reference sequence). Losses at the gene ends were 5 bases for V and 5 bases for J; bases not matched to a gene: 8. CDR3 loop: CASSRRTGLDEQYF. CDR3 coding DNA: TGTGCCAGCAGCCGCCGGACAGGGCTCGACGAGCAGTACTTC.

Of note for this clone: The junction does not match germline at one end; this may be a read error. V and J are TRBV7-7 and TRBJ2-5, with D possibly called TRBD1 or TRBD2 (6 bases each). The CDR3 spans 14 residues. Germline CDR1 and CDR2: SSHAT and FNYEAQ (reference sequence). CDR3 sequence: CASSLGGWRETQYF. For the CDR3, the DNA is TGTGCTAGCAGCTTAGGGGGGTGGAGGGAGACCCAGTACTTC. The whole variable domain, filled in from reference TRBV7-7 and TRBJ2-5, reads GAGVSQSPRYKVTKRGQDVTLRCDPISSHATLYWYQQALGQGPEFLTYFNYEAQPDKSGLPSDRFSAERPEGSISTLTIQRTEQRDSAMYRCASSLGGWRETQYFGPGTRLLVL.

The chain couples TRBV6-1 to TRBJ2-7; weak D call: TRBD1 (6 bases). The germline CDR1 and CDR2 sequences are MNHNS and SASEGT. Between the trimmed V and J ends, which lost 0 bases and 2 bases, there was a span of 14 bases. This CDR3 is 16 amino acids long. CDR3 sequence: CASSEAASTGPYEQYF. In DNA form, the CDR3 reads TGTGCCAGCAGTGAAGCGGCCAGTACAGGGCCCTACGAGCAGTACTTC.

This rearrangement joins TRBV11-2 to TRBJ2-1, with 8 bases lining up with TRBD2. Per the germline V gene, CDR1 is SGHAT and CDR2 is FQNNGV. The CDR3 has 15 residues. The ends lost 5 bases at V and 10 bases at J; junction bases unmatched: 13. CDR3 sequence: CASSPVWREVEEQFF. CDR3 DNA sequence: TGTGCCAGCAGCCCGGTCTGGCGGGAGGTAGAAGAGCAGTTCTTC. The complete variable domain, with remaining parts taken from reference TRBV11-2 and TRBJ2-1, reads EAGVAQSPRYKIIEKRQSVAFWCNPISGHATLYWYQQILGQGPKLLIQFQNNGVVDDSQLPKDRFSAERLKGVDSTLKIQPAKLEDSAVYLCASSPVWREVEEQFFGPGTRLTVL.

This chain joins TRBV7-8 and TRBJ2-7, with TRBD2 identical over 13 bases. CDR1 is SGHVS and CDR2 is FQNEAQ in the germline V gene. This CDR3 has 16 residues. Trimming took 5 bases from V and 3 from J; bases not matched to a gene: 7. CDR3: CASSMGLAGSGYEQYF. The CDR3 region has the DNA TGTGCCAGCAGCATGGGACTAGCGGGATCGGGCTACGAGCAGTACTTC.

J is TRBJ1-1 and V is TRBV9; D might be TRBD1 (6 bases). This CDR3 has 14 amino acids. Trimming shortened V by 3 bases and J by 0 bases, and 9 bases separated the two germline ends. Germline V CDR1 and CDR2: SGDLS, YYNGEE. The CDR3 loop reads CASSAGHLNTEAFF. The CDR3 DNA reads as TGTGCCAGCAGCGCGGGACACCTGAACACTGAAGCTTTCTTT.

V usage is TRBV7-9 and J usage is TRBJ2-7; TRBD1 matches 8 bases. Unmatched junction bases numbered 9, after V lost 4 bases and J lost 4 bases. This CDR3 spans 15 amino acids. Germline CDR1 and CDR2: SEHNR and FQNEAQ (reference sequence). For the CDR3, the DNA is TGTGCCAGCAGCTCGCGACAGGGGCGAGGGTACGAGCAGTACTTC. Protein: CASSSRQGRGYEQYF.

This sequence joins TRBV9 and TRBJ2-1; D is possibly TRBD2 (6 bases). The CDR3 is 14 residues long. Germline loops: CDR1 SGDLS, CDR2 YYNGEE. The germline V and J ends were trimmed by 5 bases and 6 bases, with 15 bases remaining between them. The chain's CDR3 is CASSSAGTFNEQFF. The DNA for the CDR3 is TGTGCCAGCAGTTCGGCCGGGACTTTCAATGAGCAGTTCTTC.

In its sample, this clone was seen once. The rearrangement uses TRBV30 and TRBJ2-1, with D perhaps matching TRBD2 (6 bases). This CDR3 has 17 amino acids. The germline V gene has CDR1 GTSNPN and CDR2 SVGIG (reference sequence). With 3 bases removed from V and 0 bases from J, the gap between germline ends came to 18 bases. DNA of the CDR3: TGTGCCTGGAGCTCGCGGGGTAGTTATCGCTCCTACAATGAGCAGTTCTTC. Translating it yields CAWSSRGSYRSYNEQFF.

V usage is TRBV6-5 and J usage is TRBJ2-5, with 9 bases identical to TRBD2. Germline values: CDR1 MNHEY, CDR2 SVGAGI. V dropped 6 bases and J dropped 4; count of bases not matched to a gene: 9. There are 15 residues in the CDR3. The CDR3: CASSSGLAIGETQYF. CDR3 DNA: TGTGCCAGCAGCTCCGGACTAGCGATAGGAGAGACCCAGTACTTC.

This rearrangement joins TRBV7-3 to TRBJ1-2; weak D call: TRBD1 (5 bases). Germline CDR1 and CDR2: SGHTA and FQGTGA. V dropped 4 bases and J dropped 4 bases, with 13 bases sitting between them. The CDR3 length is 14 residues. The CDR3 DNA reads TGTGCCAGCAGCTCACAGGAATTCTCCTATGGCTACACCTTC. It yields the protein CASSSQEFSYGYTF.

The rearrangement links TRBV11-2 to TRBJ2-1; D unresolved. V was shortened by 3 bases and J by 10 bases, with 10 bases between the two germline ends. This CDR3 has 12 amino acids. CDR1 SGHAT and CDR2 FQNNGV come from the germline V gene. The CDR3 loop reads CASSFAIGEQFF. Here the CDR3 DNA reads TGTGCCAGCAGCTTCGCTATAGGCGAGCAGTTCTTC.

The chain couples TRBV5-1 to TRBJ2-3, with TRBD2 matching 9 bases. This CDR3 has 15 amino acids. The germline CDR1 and CDR2 sequences are SGHRS and YFSETQ. J lost 6 bases, V lost 4 bases, and 9 bases had no gene match. The CDR3 sequence is CASSQTSGTVDTQYF. In DNA form, the CDR3 reads TGCGCCAGCAGCCAGACTAGCGGTACCGTTGATACGCAGTATTTT.

The CDR3 bases are TGCGCCAGCAGCCCGGTGTCATCGCAGGAGGGCAATCAGCCCCAGCATTTT. Its translation: CASSPVSSQEGNQPQHF. The chain joins TRBV5-1 to TRBJ1-5, with no clear D. Germline CDR1 SGHRS, CDR2 YFSETQ. This CDR3 spans 17 amino acids. V dropped 4 bases and J dropped 2 bases, with 19 bases sitting between them.

The rearrangement links TRBV15 to TRBJ1-1, with D hard to call. V was clipped by 0 bases and J by 0 bases, with 14 bases between them. This CDR3 spans 17 amino acids. CDR1 is LNHNV, CDR2 YYDKDF, per germline (reference sequence). The CDR3 is CATSRDYWSGLNTEAFF. In DNA, the CDR3 is TGTGCCACCAGCAGAGATTACTGGTCAGGACTGAACACTGAAGCTTTCTTT.

The rearrangement links TRBV2 to TRBJ2-1; no firm D call. Trimming cost V 6 bases and J 5 bases, with 11 bases left between them. Germline V gives CDR1 SNHLY, CDR2 FYNNEI. The CDR3 runs to 13 residues. Here the CDR3 reads CASRALNHNEQFF. DNA for the CDR3: TGTGCCAGCAGGGCCTTGAACCACAATGAGCAGTTCTTC. The full variable domain, its missing parts supplied by reference TRBV2 and TRBJ2-1, is EPEVTQTPSHQVTQMGQEVILRCVPISNHLYFYWYRQILGQKVEFLVSFYNNEISEKSEIFDDQFSVERPDGSNFTLKIRSTKLEDSAMYFCASRALNHNEQFFGPGTRLTVL.

The chain links TRBV7-9 to TRBJ2-1, with 10 positions matching TRBD2. CDR1 and CDR2 (germline): SEHNR, FQNEAQ (reference sequence). The CDR3 runs 15 residues. The V segment lost 3 bases and the J segment 4 bases; nucleotides outside the gene matches: 3. The CDR3, as DNA: TGTGCCAGCAGCTTCGGACTAGCGGCATACAATGAGCAGTTCTTC. The encoded protein is CASSFGLAAYNEQFF.

V is TRBV4-1 and J is TRBJ1-1; D is unresolved. The V end was cut by 1 base, the J end by 3 bases, with 9 bases between. This CDR3 contains 14 residues. Germline V gives CDR1 MGHRA, CDR2 YSYEKL. The chain's CDR3 is CASSQVHGYTEAFF. CDR3 DNA: TGCGCCAGCAGCCAAGTTCACGGGTACACTGAAGCTTTCTTT.

The chain has TRBV15 and TRBJ1-2; D unresolved. V shed 0 bases and J shed 3 bases, with 8 bases lying between them. Germline values: CDR1 LNHNV, CDR2 YYDKDF (reference sequence). The CDR3 is made up of 14 amino acids. CDR3 sequence reads: CATSRDRSYYGYTF. The CDR3 nucleotides read TGTGCCACCAGCAGAGATAGGAGTTACTATGGCTACACCTTC.

The CDR3 DNA sequence: TGTGCCAGCAGCTCGACACGGGGGGTTTTCGAGCAGTTCTTC. Its protein is CASSSTRGVFEQFF. The V call is TRBV7-9, the J call TRBJ2-1; 7 positions match TRBD2. CDR3 length: 14 residues. Germline V gene data show CDR1 as SEHNR and CDR2 as FQNEAQ (reference sequence). Trimming at V came to 4 bases and at J to 10 bases, leaving 10 bases not matched to a gene.

This chain links TRBV7-3 with TRBJ2-7; possibly TRBD1 or TRBD2 for D (5 bases each). CDR1 is SGHTA and CDR2 is FQGTGA in the germline V gene. Trimming pared 1 base from V and 2 bases from J, leaving 15 bases between. This CDR3 is 16 amino acids long. The CDR3, as DNA: TGTGCCAGCAGCTTAAGTGGGCTGAAGGGACCCTACGAGCAGTACTTC. Encoded protein: CASSLSGLKGPYEQYF.

This chain joins TRBV29-1 and TRBJ2-7, with 9 positions matching TRBD1. CDR1 SQVTM and CDR2 ANQGSEA come from the germline V gene. V dropped 7 bases and J dropped 6; count of bases not matched to a gene: 10. This CDR3 is 13 amino acids long. CDR3 sequence: CSARTGETSEQYF. CDR3 DNA sequence: TGCAGCGCCCGGACAGGGGAAACTAGCGAGCAGTACTTC.

The CDR3 spells CASSLGWGAEAFF. The CDR3, as DNA: TGTGCCAGCAGCTTAGGGTGGGGGGCTGAAGCTTTCTTT. The chain carries TRBV7-6 and TRBJ1-1; tentatively, D is TRBD1 (5 bases). The germline gives CDR1 SGHVS, CDR2 FNYEAQ. With 1 base removed from V and 6 bases from J, the gap between germline ends came to 9 bases. The length of the CDR3 is 13 residues.

J is TRBJ1-2 and V is TRBV4-3; D gene uncertain. The germline gives CDR1 LGHNA, CDR2 YSLEER. V dropped 1 base and J dropped 0 bases, with 12 bases sitting between them. The CDR3 is 16 residues long. The CDR3 is CASSQGAIGANYGYTF. The CDR3 DNA follows: TGCGCCAGCAGCCAAGGGGCGATAGGAGCTAACTATGGCTACACCTTC.

A single count supports this clone. The chain recombines TRBV27 with TRBJ2-1; D is uncertain. In germline, CDR1 is MNHEY, CDR2 SMNVEV (reference sequence). The CDR3 is 14 amino acids. V lost 2 bases and J 4 bases, leaving 9 bases between the germline ends. The CDR3 here is CASSLRTQYNEQFF. DNA for the CDR3: TGTGCCAGCAGTTTACGGACGCAATACAATGAGCAGTTCTTC.

The sample holds one count of this clone. This chain links TRBV2 with TRBJ2-4; D may be TRBD1 (6 bases). The length of the CDR3 is 14 residues. V was cut by 0 bases and J by 9 bases, with 12 bases left in between. Germline CDR1 is SNHLY and CDR2 is FYNNEI. The CDR3 region has the DNA TGTGCCAGCAGTGAAGCGACAGGTCGGGGCATTCAGTACTTC. Its translation: CASSEATGRGIQYF. The whole variable domain, remainder taken from reference TRBV2 and TRBJ2-4, is EPEVTQTPSHQVTQMGQEVILRCVPISNHLYFYWYRQILGQKVEFLVSFYNNEISEKSEIFDDQFSVERPDGSNFTLKIRSTKLEDSAMYFCASSEATGRGIQYFGAGTRLSVL.

The chain has TRBV5-4 and TRBJ1-3; D is possibly TRBD1 (5 bases). Looked up from germline, CDR1 is SGHNT and CDR2 is YYREEE (reference sequence). Trimming stripped 4 bases from V and 7 bases from J, with 18 bases between. The CDR3 sequence is 15 residues long. CDR3 sequence (DNA): TGTGCCAGCAGCCCCGACGGGGCCAAAGACAACACCATATATTTT. It translates to CASSPDGAKDNTIYF.